This T cell receptor beta chain was recorded in a study of T-cell reconstitution after alpha-beta-depleted transplantation in children. Findings and caveats of the study: The origin of alpha-beta T cells about two months after transplant was reportedly several hundred expanded graft clones.

The library targeted TCRbeta and was prepared with unique molecular identifiers. TCRdb redid the calling of the PCR reads with MiXCR, one entry per CDR3 protein. The sample has 600,000 to 700,000 distinct CDR3 sequences, about 12% seen once. The CDR3 has 14 residues. Germline values: CDR1 KGHDR, CDR2 SFDVKD. V was clipped by 11 bases and J by 5 bases; unmatched bases: 9. A note on this clonotype: Its antigen is still unknown.

This TCR was sampled from a girl aged 2 to 9 with congenital amegakaryocytic thrombocytopenia, due to receive a stem cell transplant. The material was PBMCs, obtained before TCRalphabeta/CD19-depleted stem cell transplant. The chain combines TRBV24-1 with TRBJ2-2; 8 bases are a match to TRBD2. The CDR3 nucleotides read TGTGCCAGCTTAGGGACTAGTTCGACCGGGGAGCTGTTTTTT. Amino acids: CASLGTSSTGELFF.